The entry below describes one T cell receptor (beta chain). Its specificity is not known. This entry comes from a study of shared clonotypes between healthy human individuals. The germline CDR1 and CDR2 sequences are SEHNR and FQNEAQ (reference sequence). The CDR3 is made up of 14 amino acids. Trimming removed 1 base from V and 10 bases from J, with 11 bases in between. Some clones are missing from TCRdb's copy, which holds only in-frame ones; the method was immunoSEQ multiplex PCR. Of about 510,000 clones listed, about 96% were seen once; the top ten hold approximately 0.06%. Every donor, a Caucasian adult, lived in Nashville, Tennessee. Study-wide points: Unshared clonotypes carried lower generation probabilities than those common to all four donors. Clonotype sharing among donors, it was expected, would be affected by sequencing depth.

This chain joins TRBV7-9 and TRBJ1-6, with D uncertain. The sample consisted of naive CD4+ T cells sorted from blood. Subset reported: CD45RA+ positively selected. The TCR originated in a woman younger than 45 in good health. CDR3 protein: CASSLELAGSPLHF. The CDR3 DNA reads as TGTGCCAGCAGCTTAGAGCTCGCGGGGTCACCCCTCCACTTT.